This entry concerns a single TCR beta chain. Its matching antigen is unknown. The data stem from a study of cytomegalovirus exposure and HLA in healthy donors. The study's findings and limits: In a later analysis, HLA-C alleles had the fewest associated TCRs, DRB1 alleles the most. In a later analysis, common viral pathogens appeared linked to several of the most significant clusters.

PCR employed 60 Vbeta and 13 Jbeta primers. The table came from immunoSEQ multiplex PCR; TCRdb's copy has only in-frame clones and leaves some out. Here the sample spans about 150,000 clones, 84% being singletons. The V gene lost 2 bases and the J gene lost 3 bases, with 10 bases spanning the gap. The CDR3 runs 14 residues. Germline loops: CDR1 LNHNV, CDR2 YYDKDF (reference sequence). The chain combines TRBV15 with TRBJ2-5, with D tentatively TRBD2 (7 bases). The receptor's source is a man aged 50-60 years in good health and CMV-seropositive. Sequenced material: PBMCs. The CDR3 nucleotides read TGTGCCACCAGCAGATGGGAGGGGGAAGAGACCCAGTACTTC. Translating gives CATSRWEGEETQYF.